The 16 T cell receptor beta chains below were found in one sample sequenced in a study of cytomegalovirus exposure and HLA in healthy donors. PCR primers comprised 60 Vbeta and 13 Jbeta primers. Method: immunoSEQ multiplex PCR; TCRdb's copy keeps in-frame clones and lacks some. The table records approximately 110,000 clones, 75% to 80% of them present only once. Input material: PBMCs. The receptors stem from a man aged 40-55 years in good health and CMV-seronegative.

The chain links TRBV9 to TRBJ2-7; 7 bases are a match to TRBD1. Looked up from germline, CDR1 is SGDLS and CDR2 is YYNGEE. The V segment lost 0 bases and the J segment 2 bases; nucleotides outside the gene matches: 14. This CDR3 has 18 residues. CDR3 loop: CASSVAKGGETGPYEQYF. The CDR3 nucleotides are TGTGCCAGCAGCGTAGCTAAAGGGGGCGAAACTGGTCCCTACGAGCAGTACTTC.

The genes are TRBV18 and TRBJ2-7, with D perhaps TRBD1 (6 bases). There are 14 residues in the CDR3. The germline V and J ends were trimmed by 1 base and 2 bases, with 9 bases remaining between them. Looked up from germline, CDR1 is KGHSH and CDR2 is LQKENI. This CDR3 is CASSPRGQTYEQYF. In nucleotides, the CDR3 is TGTGCCAGCTCACCACGGGGGCAGACCTACGAGCAGTACTTC.

The V gene is TRBV7-6, the J gene TRBJ1-2; 7 positions agree with TRBD1. In germline, CDR1 is SGHVS, CDR2 FNYEAQ. V trimming: 4 bases; J trimming: 6 bases; junction bases outside the gene matches: 8. This CDR3 region has 14 residues. The CDR3 coding sequence is TGTGCCAGCAGCTCTCGACAGGGAACGGATGGCTACACCTTC. Encoded protein: CASSSRQGTDGYTF.

The chain recombines TRBV19 with TRBJ2-7; 8 bases line up with TRBD1. The length of the CDR3 is 14 residues. V lost 4 bases to trimming and J lost 3 bases; unmatched junction nucleotides: 5. The V gene's germline CDR1 is LNHDA and CDR2 SQIVND (reference sequence). The CDR3 nucleotides are TGTGCCAGTAGTAGGACAGGGTCCCTCTACGAGCAGTACTTC. Its protein is CASSRTGSLYEQYF.

This clone showed up just a few times. The chain has TRBV18 and TRBJ2-2; a weak D match, TRBD1 (5 bases). CDR1 is KGHSH and CDR2 is LQKENI in the germline V gene. V was clipped by 1 base and J by 2 bases, with 11 bases between them. The CDR3 extends over 16 amino acids. The CDR3 reads CASSPLQGINTGELFF. The CDR3 DNA follows: TGTGCCAGCTCACCACTTCAGGGAATTAACACCGGGGAGCTGTTTTTT.

The chain carries TRBV6-1 and TRBJ1-2; no clear D. Germline assignment: CDR1 MNHNS and CDR2 SASEGT. This CDR3 is 14 amino acids long. Trimming cost V 7 bases and J 8 bases, with 20 bases left between them. The CDR3 is CASTKKRASNGYTF. The DNA for the CDR3 is TGTGCCAGCACCAAAAAGAGAGCCTCTAACGGCTACACCTTC.

This chain links TRBV19 with TRBJ2-2; D perhaps matches TRBD2 (5 bases). Trimming left V 5 bases short and J 7 bases short, with 14 bases between. CDR1 is LNHDA and CDR2 is SQIVND in the germline V gene (reference sequence). The CDR3 extends over 14 amino acids. As DNA, the CDR3 is TGTGCCAGTAGTCTCAGCGGAGGTGGCGGGGAGCTGTTTTTT. Translating gives CASSLSGGGGELFF.

This sequence joins TRBV11-2 and TRBJ1-2, with D possibly TRBD1 on 6 matching bases. V was trimmed by 5 bases and J by 8 bases, leaving 15 bases between them. CDR1 and CDR2 from the germline V gene are SGHAT and FQNNGV. CDR3 length: 13 residues. The CDR3 sequence is CASSAWQGNGYTF. CDR3 in DNA: TGTGCCAGCAGCGCCTGGCAGGGGAACGGCTACACCTTC. Full variable domain (remainder filled in from reference TRBV11-2 and TRBJ1-2): EAGVAQSPRYKIIEKRQSVAFWCNPISGHATLYWYQQILGQGPKLLIQFQNNGVVDDSQLPKDRFSAERLKGVDSTLKIQPAKLEDSAVYLCASSAWQGNGYTFGSGTRLTVV.

This clone came up a few times. The chain employs TRBV2 and TRBJ1-1, with TRBD1 identical over 7 bases. Trimming cost V 5 bases and J 1 base; bases outside gene matches: 10. Germline V gives CDR1 SNHLY, CDR2 FYNNEI. This CDR3 has 16 amino acids. The CDR3 nucleotides read TGTGCCAGCAGTCTCCGGATGGACAGGCCGAACACTGAAGCTTTCTTT. Translating gives CASSLRMDRPNTEAFF.

The V and J genes are TRBV6-1 and TRBJ2-7, with a possible D match to TRBD1 (5 bases). Germline V CDR1 and CDR2: MNHNS, SASEGT. CDR3 size: 14 residues. V was cut by 4 bases and J by 2 bases, with 12 bases left in between. The CDR3 sequence: CASSVTGSAYEQYF. The DNA for the CDR3 is TGTGCCAGCAGTGTAACAGGATCTGCCTACGAGCAGTACTTC.

The chain combines TRBV28 with TRBJ2-5; 10 bases align to TRBD2. This CDR3 region has 15 residues. The trim removed 6 bases at V and 1 base at J, leaving 5 bases unmatched. CDR1 MDHEN and CDR2 SYDVKM come from the germline V gene. For the CDR3, the DNA is TGTGCCAGCAGACAGGGACTAGCGACCCAAGAGACCCAGTACTTC. The encoded protein is CASRQGLATQETQYF.

This clone was observed a single time. This chain uses TRBV27 with TRBJ1-5; TRBD1 matches 10 bases. The CDR3 consists of 18 residues. V dropped 4 bases and J dropped 3; count of bases not matched to a gene: 12. Germline V gives CDR1 MNHEY, CDR2 SMNVEV (reference sequence). CDR3: CASSSIRGQGPSNQPQHF. CDR3 in DNA: TGTGCCAGCAGTTCTATAAGGGGACAGGGGCCCTCCAATCAGCCCCAGCATTTT.

This chain uses TRBV5-1 with TRBJ1-3; 9 bases align to TRBD1. Germline values: CDR1 SGHRS, CDR2 YFSETQ. Trimming removed 4 bases from V and 10 bases from J; junction bases left unmatched: 6. CDR3 size: 13 residues. The CDR3 DNA reads TGCGCCAGCAGCCCTCGGACAGGGGATACCATATATTTT. Translated: CASSPRTGDTIYF.

This clone appeared a few times. The J gene is TRBJ1-3, the V gene TRBV5-6, with TRBD1 matching 7 bases. There are 15 residues in the CDR3. J lost 1 base, V lost 4 bases, and 5 bases had no gene match. The germline gives CDR1 SGHDT, CDR2 YYEEEE. In nucleotides, the CDR3 is TGTGCCAGCAGCCTCGTGACAGGGTCTGGAAACACCATATATTTT. Its protein is CASSLVTGSGNTIYF.

About this clone: The junction shows a germline mismatch at one end, possibly a read error. J is TRBJ2-2 and V is TRBV7-7; D gene unclear. Germline V gene sequence: CDR1 SSHAT, CDR2 FNYEAQ (reference sequence). The CDR3 is 14 amino acids. In DNA form, the CDR3 reads TGTGCTAGCAGCTTTGGCCGTCACACCGGGGAGCTGTTTTTT. The encoded protein is CASSFGRHTGELFF.

This clone was found a few times. The rearrangement links TRBV7-9 to TRBJ2-1; D is perhaps TRBD2 (5 bases). The CDR3 spans 16 residues. Germline V lookup: CDR1 SEHNR, CDR2 FQNEAQ (reference sequence). V lost 4 bases and J lost 7, with 20 bases in between. In DNA form, the CDR3 reads TGTGCCAGCAGCTCAGCGGCCCTAACACTATTGAATGAGCAGTTCTTC. This codes for CASSSAALTLLNEQFF. The entire variable domain, with the rest obtained from reference TRBV7-9 and TRBJ2-1, is as follows: DTGVSQNPRHKITKRGQNVTFRCDPISEHNRLYWYRQTLGQGPEFLTYFQNEAQLEKSRLLSDRFSAERPKGSFSTLEIQRTEQGDSAMYLCASSSAALTLLNEQFFGPGTRLTVL.